This is a list of T cell receptor beta chains from one sample in a study of beta chain features in type 1 diabetes. Libraries were prepared by immunoSEQ multiplex PCR; TCRdb keeps only in-frame clonotypes and omits some of them. The sample gives around 330,000 clones, about 11% of which show up once; over 0.015% is in the top ten. The sample comprised naive CD4+ T cells from blood. The receptors come from a woman in her 30s in good health. CDR3s include the opening cysteine and the closing phenylalanine or tryptophan. Each record gives: D gene, V gene, clone size, J gene, CDR3 protein, CDR3 DNA. D genes are given only for firm matches. Clone size is shown for a subset of rows, as once, few, many or a class of expanded clone.

>NA|TRBV28|few|TRBJ1-4
CASTGVNEKLFF
TGTGCCTCAACGGGGGTTAATGAAAAACTGTTTTTT
>TRBD2|TRBV27|few|TRBJ2-1
CASRSLAGGYRGNEQFF
TGTGCCAGCAGATCTTTGGCGGGAGGGTATCGAGGCAATGAGCAGTTCTTC
>NA|TRBV5-1|NA|TRBJ2-1
CASSLGQGPYNEQFF
TGCGCCAGCAGCTTGGGGCAGGGTCCCTACAATGAGCAGTTCTTC
>NA|TRBV14|NA|TRBJ2-3
CASSQDWSPGTDTQYF
TGTGCCAGCAGCCAAGACTGGTCACCGGGGACAGATACGCAGTATTTT
>TRBD1|TRBV5-1|few|TRBJ2-6
CASSWNRDRGPGANVLTF
TGCGCCAGCAGCTGGAACCGGGACAGGGGGCCTGGGGCCAACGTCCTGACTTTC
>TRBD2|TRBV5-1|NA|TRBJ2-3
CASSLVAGETDTQYF
TGCGCCAGCAGCTTGGTCGCGGGAGAAACAGATACGCAGTATTTT
>TRBD1|TRBV15|NA|TRBJ2-5
CATSREVQGVRKTQYF
TGTGCCACCAGCAGAGAGGTGCAGGGGGTTAGGAAGACCCAGTACTTC
>TRBD1|TRBV6-1|NA|TRBJ1-5
CASSGTGLNF
TGTGCCAGCAGTGGGACAGGGTTGAATTTT
>TRBD1|TRBV18|few|TRBJ2-2
CASSPMDRGPTGELFF
TGTGCCAGCTCACCAATGGACAGGGGGCCCACCGGGGAGCTGTTTTTT
>NA|TRBV18|NA|TRBJ2-7
CASSATSGVANSYEQYF
TGTGCCAGCTCCGCTACGTCCGGGGTAGCGAACTCCTACGAGCAGTACTTC
>NA|TRBV28|NA|TRBJ1-2
CASSAAGGNGYTF
TGTGCCAGCAGTGCGGCGGGTGGGAATGGCTACACCTTC
>TRBD1|TRBV7-2|few|TRBJ2-7
CASSRTATGAEYEQYF
TGTGCCAGCAGCAGAACTGCGACAGGGGCGGAGTACGAGCAGTACTTC
>TRBD1|TRBV7-2|NA|TRBJ1-1
CASSYLTGGSEAFF
TGTGCCAGCAGCTACCTGACAGGGGGTAGTGAAGCTTTCTTT
>TRBD2|TRBV19|few|TRBJ2-1
CASSIRGGRYNEQFF
TGTGCCAGTAGTATCCGGGGCGGGAGGTACAATGAGCAGTTCTTC
>NA|TRBV12-5|few|TRBJ2-5
CASGLEGGETQYF
TGTGCTAGTGGTTTGGAAGGGGGAGAGACCCAGTACTTC
>NA|TRBV6-5|NA|TRBJ2-7
CASSYSTSASSYEQYF
TGTGCCAGCAGTTACTCGACTTCAGCTAGCTCCTACGAGCAGTACTTC
>TRBD1|TRBV28|NA|TRBJ1-5
CASSFQGAVQPQHF
TGTGCCAGCAGTTTTCAGGGGGCAGTTCAGCCCCAGCATTTT
>NA|TRBV28|few|TRBJ2-1
CASSLTTDSYNEQFF
TGTGCCAGCAGTTTAACTACGGACTCCTACAATGAGCAGTTCTTC
>NA|TRBV29-1|NA|TRBJ1-1
CSVAPMAGFTEAFF
TGCAGCGTTGCCCCTATGGCAGGGTTCACTGAAGCTTTCTTT
>TRBD1|TRBV9|few|TRBJ2-1
CASSVQGASYNEQFF
TGTGCCAGCAGCGTGCAGGGGGCTTCCTACAATGAGCAGTTCTTC
>NA|TRBV4-3|NA|TRBJ1-1
CASSQTVDTEAFF
TGCGCCAGCAGCCAAACTGTGGACACTGAAGCTTTCTTT
>TRBD1|TRBV9|few|TRBJ2-7
CASSVSGTGGFYEQYF
TGTGCCAGCAGCGTCTCCGGGACAGGGGGATTCTACGAGCAGTACTTC
>NA|TRBV28|few|TRBJ2-5
CASSRPPGETQYF
TGTGCCAGCAGCCGCCCCCCGGGGGAGACCCAGTACTTC
>TRBD1|TRBV7-3|NA|TRBJ2-3
CASSSWDSSSTDTQYF
TGTGCCAGCAGCTCCTGGGACAGCTCTAGCACAGATACGCAGTATTTT
>TRBD1|TRBV11-2|few|TRBJ1-2
CASSLERLGQTHASNYGYTF
TGTGCCAGCAGCTTAGAACGATTGGGACAGACTCACGCCTCTAACTATGGCTACACCTTC
>NA|TRBV7-6|NA|TRBJ2-5
CAEIIGRRPRETQYF
TGTGCCGAAATAATCGGGAGACGCCCGCGAGAGACCCAGTACTTC
>NA|TRBV2|few|TRBJ1-5
CASRDSNQPQHF
TGTGCCAGCAGGGACAGTAATCAGCCCCAGCATTTT
>NA|TRBV6-5|NA|TRBJ2-2
CASSYSALSGVRELFF
TGTGCCAGCAGTTACTCGGCCCTATCAGGGGTCCGGGAGCTGTTTTTT
>TRBD2|TRBV11-2|few|TRBJ2-1
CASSFGTSGNNEQFF
TGTGCCAGCAGCTTCGGGACTAGCGGTAACAATGAGCAGTTCTTC
>NA|TRBV19|few|TRBJ2-1
CASAGQTVYNEQFF
TGTGCCAGCGCCGGACAGACGGTGTACAATGAGCAGTTCTTC
>NA|TRBV21-1|NA|TRBJ1-5
CASTKGESDQPQHF
TGTGCCAGCACGAAAGGGGAAAGCGATCAGCCCCAGCATTTT